The T cell receptor (beta chain) described here comes from a study of metastatic and nonmetastatic thyroid tumors. Study context: Repertoires of blood and of tissue (tumor or nodule) from malignant and benign thyroid patients were compared.

This CDR3 is built from 16 residues. The V gene's germline CDR1 is ENHRY and CDR2 SYGVKD. V was clipped by 0 bases and J by 5 bases, with 15 bases between them. This clone was picked up a small number of times. Patients had received no treatment of any kind before thyroid surgery. MiXCR re-clonotyped the PCR reads for TCRdb. The sample has approximately 86,000 clones; approximately 13% are singletons. Material for sequencing was tumor tissue. V usage is TRBV10-3 and J usage is TRBJ2-3, with D hard to call. This TCR derives from a female donor with papillary thyroid cancer or a benign thyroid nodule (not recorded which). Some clones in this sample may be carry-over from other donors' samples. The DNA of the CDR3 is TGTGCCATCAGTGAGTCATTTGGGATTCACATAGATACGCAGTATTTT. This gives the protein CAISESFGIHIDTQYF.